These 16 T cell receptor beta chains share one sample of origin, sequenced in a study of tumor and adjacent non-tumor tissue in lung cancer. No cell sorting was done before RNA was extracted from the tissue. TCRbeta libraries were built with three rounds of nested PCR, modified from ARM-PCR. MiXCR, run by TCRdb on the multiplex PCR reads, gives a single entry per CDR3 protein. The sample yields 120,000 or so distinct CDR3 sequences, roughly 67% seen once. Sequenced: lung tumor tissue. Receptors originate from a man younger than 45 with non-small cell lung cancer.

Details on this clonotype: A clone one base away is much larger, so this may be a read error. The rearrangement links TRBV12-5 to TRBJ2-1; D remains unclear. The CDR3 loop spans 15 amino acids. The V end lost 2 bases, the J end lost 0 bases, and 8 bases lay between the germline ends. Germline CDR1 is LGHNT and CDR2 is FRNRAP. Written as DNA, the CDR3 is TGTGCTAGTGGTTTGAGGCAGAGCTCCTACAATGAGCAGTTCTTC. Translating it yields CASGLRQSSYNEQFF.

Regarding this clonotype: Here the CDR3 omits its conserved ending phenylalanine or tryptophan, so a read error is the likely source. The chain uses TRBV5-5 and TRBJ2-7; no clear D. This CDR3 has 13 amino acids. Germline-derived CDR1 and CDR2 are SGHKS and YYEKEE (reference sequence). The CDR3 DNA sequence: TGTACCAGCAGCTTCTCCGGCTCGGGCGAGCAGTACTTA. Amino acid sequence: CTSSFSGSGEQYL.

In regard to this clonotype: Just one base apart from a much larger clone, this may be a read error. The chain combines TRBV20-1 with TRBJ2-3; D is unclear. The CDR3 runs 16 residues. The germline gives CDR1 DFQATT, CDR2 SNEGSKA (reference sequence). In DNA, the CDR3 is TGCAGTGCTAGAGATGAGCTAGTCCACTTCACAGATGCGCAGTATTTT. Its protein is CSARDELVHFTDAQYF.

In the case of this clonotype: A much more abundant neighbour one base away suggests this may be a read error. J is TRBJ1-4 and V is TRBV12-3 or TRBV12-4; 10 bases agree with TRBD1. J was trimmed by 3 bases and V by 7 bases; bases with no gene match: 5. This CDR3 comprises 15 residues. Written as DNA, the CDR3 is TGTGCCAGCACTCCGGGACAGGGGTCTAATGAAAAACTGTTTTTT. It codes for CASTPGQGSNEKLFF.

This clonotype was seen at least ten times. J is TRBJ2-7 and V is TRBV20-1; the match to TRBD2 covers 7 bases. CDR3 size: 12 residues. Germline CDR1 and CDR2: DFQATT and SNEGSKA (reference sequence). J gave up 2 bases and V 6 bases, and 4 bases lay outside the gene matches. Here the CDR3 reads CSAKRGAYEQYF. The DNA for the CDR3 is TGCAGTGCAAAGCGGGGAGCCTACGAGCAGTACTTC.

Remarks on this clonotype: This may be a read error: a much more frequent sequence differs by one nucleotide. Given the absence of the conserved phenylalanine or tryptophan at the CDR3 end, a read error is likely. The chain joins TRBV12-3 or TRBV12-4 to TRBJ2-5; TRBD1 agrees at 9 bases. The CDR3 is 16 residues long. V shed 5 bases and J 2 bases; nucleotides not matched to a gene: 9. The CDR3 DNA follows: TGTGCCAGCAGTCCAACCCCGGGACAGGGACAAGAGACCCAGTACTTA. This sequence encodes CASSPTPGQGQETQYL.

This clonotype was observed once. Given the absence of the conserved phenylalanine or tryptophan at the CDR3 end, a read error is likely. The chain recombines TRBV20-1 with TRBJ2-2; no definite D call. Germline V gene data show CDR1 as DFQATT and CDR2 as SNEGSKA (reference sequence). The CDR3 spans 15 residues. V was cut by 0 bases and J by 4 bases, with 12 bases left in between. CDR3: CSARDLRVPTGELFS. The CDR3 coding sequence is TGCAGTGCTAGAGATCTAAGGGTACCCACCGGGGAGCTGTTTTCT.

This clonotype was observed a single time. This may come from a read error, since a much larger clone is one base off. The chain is built from TRBV4-1 and TRBJ1-4; no firm D call. The CDR3 is 16 amino acids. Trimming cost V 4 bases and J 0 bases, with 12 bases left between them. From germline, CDR1 is MGHRA and CDR2 YSYEKL. The CDR3 DNA reads TGCGCCAGCAGCCCTCACCGACTGGCAACTAATGAAAAACTGTTTTTT. It specifies CASSPHRLATNEKLFF.

Comments on this clonotype: The conserved closing phenylalanine or tryptophan is absent in this CDR3, likely reflecting a read error. The chain combines TRBV6-1 with TRBJ2-5; TRBD2 agrees at 10 bases. The trim removed 6 bases at V and 3 bases at J, leaving 19 bases unmatched. From germline, CDR1 is MNHNS and CDR2 SASEGT. This CDR3 is 19 amino acids long. The CDR3 DNA sequence: TGTGCCAGCAGCACAGCTTGGTCTAGCGGGAGTGGTTTGGAAGAGACCCAGTACATC. Residues: CASSTAWSSGSGLEETQYI.

This clonotype has ten or more counts. The rearrangement joins TRBV6-5 to TRBJ2-2, with no clear D. There are 17 residues in the CDR3. The germline V gene encodes CDR1 MNHEY and CDR2 SVGAGI. The V end was cut by 6 bases, the J end by 0 bases, with 17 bases between. This chain's CDR3 is CASSLTWSSANTGELFF. DNA for the CDR3: TGTGCCAGCAGCCTGACCTGGAGCTCCGCGAACACCGGGGAGCTGTTTTTT.

Note on this clonotype: At one end the junction does not follow the germline gene, possibly because of a read error. The chain combines TRBV11-2 with TRBJ2-5, with D uncertain. The CDR3 is 13 residues long. Germline CDR1 is SGHAT and CDR2 is FQNNGV. This chain's CDR3 is CACSFGITETQYF. CDR3 sequence (DNA): TGTGCCTGCAGCTTCGGCATTACAGAGACTCAGTACTTC.

In this sample, this clonotype is medium-sized. V usage is TRBV11-2 and J usage is TRBJ2-7; D is tentatively TRBD1 or TRBD2 (5 bases each). V was pared by 8 bases and J by 2 bases, with 16 bases between. Germline V gene data show CDR1 as SGHAT and CDR2 as FQNNGV. The CDR3 loop spans 14 amino acids. CDR3 coding DNA: TGTGCCAGCGGGCCGGGGACGACGGCCTACGAGCAGTACTTC. This translates into CASGPGTTAYEQYF.

On this clonotype: Sequence at one end of the junction differs from germline and may be a read error. V and J are TRBV20-1 and TRBJ1-1; D uncertain. The germline gives CDR1 DFQATT, CDR2 SNEGSKA (reference sequence). The length of the CDR3 is 14 residues. CDR3 DNA: TGCAGTGCTAATTCCGGCCCGGAGAACACTGACGCTTTCTTT. This encodes CSANSGPENTDAFF.

Regarding this clonotype: A much larger clone differs by one base, so this may be a read error. Likely a read error: the CDR3 ends without its conserved phenylalanine or tryptophan. The chain combines TRBV29-1 with TRBJ1-2; 9 bases line up with TRBD1. This CDR3 spans 14 amino acids. Looked up from germline, CDR1 is SQVTM and CDR2 is ANQGSEA. Trimming cost V 3 bases and J 6 bases; bases outside gene matches: 8. The CDR3: CSVDGDRGTHGYTS. In nucleotides, the CDR3 is TGCAGCGTTGATGGCGACAGGGGGACTCATGGCTACACCTCC.

Notes on this clonotype: This may come from a read error, since a much larger clone is one base off. This chain links TRBV4-1 with TRBJ1-5; tentatively, D is TRBD1 (6 bases). The germline gives CDR1 MGHRA, CDR2 YSYEKL. The CDR3 loop spans 18 amino acids. Trimming removed 1 base from V and 4 bases from J, with 20 bases in between. The CDR3 nucleotides read TGCGCCAGCAGCCAAGTAGTTTCACGGGACACACTAAATCAGCCCCAGCATTTT. Translated: CASSQVVSRDTLNQPQHF.

Note on this clonotype: A much larger clone sits a single nucleotide away, making a read error possible. The V and J genes are TRBV6-2 or TRBV6-3 and TRBJ1-1, with D unclear. CDR1 is MNHEY, CDR2 SVGEGT, per germline. The CDR3 loop spans 13 amino acids. The CDR3 spells CASSLTANAEAFF. Written as DNA, the CDR3 is TGTGCCAGCTCCCTGACCGCGAACGCTGAAGCTTTCTTT.